These 14 T cell receptor beta chains share one sample of origin, sequenced in a study of T cell responses to AZD1222 COVID-19 vaccine. The protocol was immunoSEQ multiplex PCR, while the TCRdb copy is restricted to in-frame clones and leaves out a portion. The sample records 140,000 to 150,000 clones, 90% to 95% being singletons. This material consisted of peripheral blood, taken after recovery from COVID-19. The receptors shown here come from an adult who had recovered from COVID-19.

The chain recombines TRBV5-1 with TRBJ2-7; 14 positions match TRBD2. With V trimmed by 3 bases and J by 5 bases, 7 bases remained unmatched. The CDR3 has 16 amino acids. Per germline, CDR1 SGHRS and CDR2 YFSETQ. This chain's CDR3 is CASSSGTSGSVDEQYF. The CDR3, as DNA: TGCGCCAGCAGCTCGGGGACTAGCGGGAGCGTCGACGAGCAGTACTTC.

V and J are TRBV4-1 and TRBJ2-7, with D perhaps matching TRBD1 or TRBD2 (5 bases each). V lost 0 bases to trimming and J lost 4 bases, with 16 bases between them. Germline loops: CDR1 MGHRA, CDR2 YSYEKL. The length of the CDR3 is 16 residues. CDR3 in DNA: TGCGCCAGCAGCCAAGATAGGGGACCAGTGGGATACGAGCAGTACTTC. Encoded protein: CASSQDRGPVGYEQYF.

This chain uses TRBV10-3 with TRBJ2-5; the match to TRBD1 covers 8 bases. Trimming removed 9 bases from V and 5 bases from J; junction bases left unmatched: 11. Germline V gene data show CDR1 as ENHRY and CDR2 as SYGVKD. This CDR3 comprises 14 residues. CDR3 loop: CAIREDRAQETQYF. In DNA form, the CDR3 reads TGTGCCATTAGAGAGGACAGGGCCCAGGAGACCCAGTACTTC.

This rearrangement joins TRBV4-1 to TRBJ2-7, with no clear D. Germline CDR1 and CDR2: MGHRA and YSYEKL. The CDR3 sequence is 14 residues long. V was cut by 0 bases and J by 3 bases, with 9 bases left in between. The CDR3 reads CASSQDRMNYEQYF. CDR3 DNA sequence: TGCGCCAGCAGCCAAGATAGGATGAACTACGAGCAGTACTTC.

The chain has TRBV7-9 and TRBJ1-4; no firm D call. Germline CDR1 reads SEHNR; CDR2 reads FQNEAQ (reference sequence). The CDR3 runs 15 residues. V was shortened by 4 bases and J by 5 bases, with 14 bases between the two germline ends. The CDR3 is CASSYGEGTNEKLFF. The CDR3 nucleotides read TGTGCCAGCAGCTATGGGGAGGGCACAAATGAAAAACTGTTTTTT. The entire variable domain, with the rest obtained from reference TRBV7-9 and TRBJ1-4, is as follows: DTGVSQNPRHKITKRGQNVTFRCDPISEHNRLYWYRQTLGQGPEFLTYFQNEAQLEKSRLLSDRFSAERPKGSFSTLEIQRTEQGDSAMYLCASSYGEGTNEKLFFGSGTQLSVL.

The V call is TRBV30, the J call TRBJ1-1; D gene ambiguous. V lost 4 bases to trimming and J lost 0 bases, with 9 bases between them. Germline V gives CDR1 GTSNPN, CDR2 SVGIG (reference sequence). This CDR3 comprises 13 residues. CDR3 protein: CAWKFIMNTEAFF. The CDR3 nucleotides read TGTGCCTGGAAGTTCATAATGAACACTGAAGCTTTCTTT.

J is TRBJ1-4 and V is TRBV5-1; D gene uncertain. CDR1 and CDR2 from the germline V gene are SGHRS and YFSETQ. This CDR3 has 15 residues. With 7 bases removed from V and 5 bases from J, the gap between germline ends came to 18 bases. Written as DNA, the CDR3 is TGCGCCAGCTCACCGACCCCTCCTTTAAATGAAAAACTGTTTTTT. Translating it yields CASSPTPPLNEKLFF.

The chain is built from TRBV4-2 and TRBJ1-5, with a weak D call TRBD1 (5 bases). Germline assignment: CDR1 LGHNA and CDR2 YNFKEQ. V lost 0 bases to trimming and J lost 8 bases, with 14 bases between them. The CDR3 contains 15 residues. The CDR3 loop reads CASSQDRQGFEPQHF. CDR3 sequence (DNA): TGTGCCAGCAGCCAAGATAGGCAGGGTTTCGAGCCCCAGCATTTT.

This chain connects TRBV19 to TRBJ2-2; 10 nucleotides line up with TRBD2. Germline V CDR1 and CDR2: LNHDA, SQIVND (reference sequence). This CDR3 is 16 amino acids long. V trimming: 6 bases; J trimming: 6 bases; junction bases outside the gene matches: 10. The CDR3 DNA reads TGTGCCAGTAGGACTAGCGGGTTCTTCGAACCCGGGGAGCTGTTTTTT. As protein: CASRTSGFFEPGELFF.

The chain joins TRBV27 to TRBJ1-4; D perhaps matches TRBD1 (5 bases). V lost 5 bases to trimming and J lost 8 bases, with 9 bases between them. CDR1 MNHEY and CDR2 SMNVEV come from the germline V gene (reference sequence). The CDR3 runs 12 residues. The CDR3 is CASSREGEKLFF. The CDR3 DNA follows: TGTGCCAGCAGTCGGGAGGGGGAAAAACTGTTTTTT.

The chain combines TRBV24-1 with TRBJ2-7, with D perhaps matching TRBD1 (7 bases). Deletions cut 5 bases from V and 3 bases from J, with 13 bases between. The CDR3 sequence is 14 residues long. Looked up from germline, CDR1 is KGHDR and CDR2 is SFDVKD. DNA for the CDR3: TGTGCCACCAGTGGAAGCAGGGGGGACTACGAGCAGTACTTC. Protein product: CATSGSRGDYEQYF.

The J gene is TRBJ1-1, the V gene TRBV20-1; D remains ambiguous. Germline loops: CDR1 DFQATT, CDR2 SNEGSKA (reference sequence). This CDR3 has 11 amino acids. Trimming took 4 bases from V and 4 from J, leaving 7 bases between them. CDR3 nucleotide sequence: TGCAGTGCTAAACCGAGCACTGAAGCTTTCTTT. Its protein product is CSAKPSTEAFF.

V gene TRBV15 combines with J gene TRBJ2-5; weak D call: TRBD1 (5 bases). The ends were cut back, 0 bases at V and 5 bases at J, with 10 bases in the middle. CDR1 and CDR2 (germline): LNHNV, YYDKDF (reference sequence). The CDR3 length is 14 residues. This CDR3 reads CATSRDQGRETQYF. The CDR3 DNA is TGTGCCACCAGCAGAGATCAGGGTCGGGAGACCCAGTACTTC.

This chain links TRBV2 with TRBJ1-2, with TRBD1 identical over 7 bases. The J segment lost 4 bases and the V segment lost 4 bases, leaving 9 bases of the junction unmatched. Germline CDR1 is SNHLY and CDR2 is FYNNEI. This CDR3 is 15 amino acids long. The CDR3 DNA is TGTGCCAGCAGTGTAGGACAGGTGGGAGTCTATGGCTACACCTTC. Its protein is CASSVGQVGVYGYTF. The whole variable domain, filled in from reference TRBV2 and TRBJ1-2, reads EPEVTQTPSHQVTQMGQEVILRCVPISNHLYFYWYRQILGQKVEFLVSFYNNEISEKSEIFDDQFSVERPDGSNFTLKIRSTKLEDSAMYFCASSVGQVGVYGYTFGSGTRLTVV.